Presented here are 9 T cell receptor beta chains from one specimen sequenced in a study of blood T cell repertoires in COVID-19. Clones were read by immunoSEQ multiplex PCR, and TCRdb kept only the in-frame ones, dropping some. Seen here are 50,000 to 80,000 clones, roughly nine tenths observed once, and the top ten hold approximately 1.3%. Sequencing was performed on peripheral blood. These receptors were obtained from a man in his 60s with acute or convalescent COVID-19.

CDR3 sequence: CASSRPEPGYSTYEQYF. CDR3 sequence (DNA): TGCGCCAGCAGCCGTCCCGAACCAGGATATTCGACCTACGAGCAGTACTTC. This chain links TRBV5-1 with TRBJ2-7; D unclear. The CDR3 is 17 amino acids. V shed 4 bases and J shed 2 bases, with 22 bases lying between them. Germline values: CDR1 SGHRS, CDR2 YFSETQ.

J is TRBJ2-7 and V is TRBV3-1 (or the pseudogene TRBV3-2), with 8 nucleotides matching TRBD2. Per the germline V gene, CDR1 is LGHDT and CDR2 is YNNKEL (reference sequence). The CDR3 consists of 14 residues. With 5 bases clipped from V and 4 bases from J, the junction kept 7 bases outside the gene matches. CDR3: CASSAIAGKYEQYF. The CDR3 DNA reads TGTGCCAGCAGCGCAATAGCGGGGAAATACGAGCAGTACTTC.

The chain has TRBV3-1 (or the pseudogene TRBV3-2) and TRBJ2-3; D unresolved. Germline lookup yields CDR1 LGHDT and CDR2 YNNKEL (reference sequence). V shed 3 bases and J shed 8 bases, with 6 bases lying between them. The CDR3 spans 11 residues. For the CDR3, the DNA is TGTGCCAGCAGCCACCGCGGTACGCAGTATTTT. Protein product: CASSHRGTQYF.

The chain is built from TRBV4-1 and TRBJ1-6; 8 positions agree with TRBD1. Germline loops: CDR1 MGHRA, CDR2 YSYEKL. This CDR3 spans 18 amino acids. With V trimmed by 0 bases and J by 5 bases, 9 bases remained unmatched. The CDR3 sequence is CASSQDRQGAQDNSPLHF. CDR3 in DNA: TGCGCCAGCAGCCAAGATCGTCAGGGGGCCCAAGATAATTCACCCCTCCACTTT.

The chain employs TRBV7-8 and TRBJ2-7; 16 nucleotides line up with TRBD2. J was trimmed by 9 bases and V by 5 bases; bases with no gene match: 7. This CDR3 region has 15 residues. The germline V gene has CDR1 SGHVS and CDR2 FQNEAQ. The CDR3 nucleotides read TGTGCCAGCAGCCCGGGACTAGCGGGGGGGGGTCGGCAGTACTTC. Encoded protein: CASSPGLAGGGRQYF.

The CDR3 loop reads CASSEGSSGATDTQYF. In nucleotides, the CDR3 is TGTGCCAGCAGTGAAGGGTCTAGCGGGGCCACAGATACGCAGTATTTT. The chain links TRBV2 to TRBJ2-3; 9 nucleotides match TRBD2. Germline V gene lookup returns CDR1 SNHLY and CDR2 FYNNEI. The CDR3 is made up of 16 amino acids. Trimming removed 1 base from V and 2 bases from J; junction bases left unmatched: 4.

This clone was found once. The chain is built from TRBV7-2 and TRBJ2-1; 8 positions agree with TRBD2. V trimming: 7 bases; J trimming: 8 bases; junction bases outside the gene matches: 10. Germline V gene data show CDR1 as SGHTA and CDR2 as FQGNSA. The CDR3 is 14 amino acids. CDR3 nucleotide sequence: TGTGCCAGCACCCTCATGCCAGCGGGGGATGAGCAGTTCTTC. Translation gives CASTLMPAGDEQFF.

The gene calls are TRBV6-5 and TRBJ1-2; D gene ambiguous. From germline, CDR1 is MNHEY and CDR2 SVGAGI. The CDR3 is 14 amino acids. Deletions cut 8 bases from V and 0 bases from J, with 13 bases between. CDR3 coding DNA: TGTGCCAGCGTCGGGAGCCTTCCTAACTATGGCTACACCTTC. It codes for CASVGSLPNYGYTF.

This chain links TRBV6-5 with TRBJ1-3, with 7 nucleotides matching TRBD1. Germline loops: CDR1 MNHEY, CDR2 SVGAGI. J was trimmed by 4 bases and V by 6 bases; bases with no gene match: 6. The CDR3 covers 14 residues. CDR3 amino acids: CASRPGGSGNTIYF. The DNA of the CDR3 is TGTGCCAGCAGACCAGGGGGGTCGGGAAACACCATATATTTT.